Listed below are T cell receptor beta chains from one sample, sequenced in a study of cytomegalovirus exposure and HLA in healthy donors. TCRdb's table, derived via immunoSEQ multiplex PCR, lists solely in-frame clones and lacks some. The sample shows fewer than 95,000 clones, less than 80% of them seen only once. The sample taken for sequencing was PBMCs. These receptor sequences come from a woman aged 45-65 years in good health and CMV-seropositive. CDR3s include the opening cysteine and the closing phenylalanine or tryptophan. A D gene is named only where the DNA matches it firmly.

>TRBV5-1|TRBJ2-2|TRBD1
CASSPGTGITGELFF
>TRBV7-7|TRBJ1-2|TRBD1
CASSFIRQGVGYGYTF
>TRBV4-3|TRBJ2-1|TRBD2
CASSQDGRGGAGNEQFF
>TRBV29-1|TRBJ1-1|NA
CSVKNTGEAFF
>TRBV5-1|TRBJ2-3|TRBD2
CASSPDAGGPPSTDTQYF
>TRBV5-1|TRBJ2-3|NA
CASSFPGEDTQYF
>TRBV19|TRBJ1-2|NA
CASSPANYGYTF
>TRBV6-1|TRBJ1-1|NA
CASSESYTENTEAFF
>TRBV7-3|TRBJ1-1|NA
CASSVGVGTEAFF
>TRBV10-3|TRBJ2-5|TRBD1
CAISDGGQGAGETQYF
>TRBV30|TRBJ2-6|TRBD2
CAWSVLAGPRSGANVLTF
>TRBV2|TRBJ1-2|NA
CASSDDNNYGYTF
>TRBV11-2|TRBJ1-1|NA
CASSLLRTEAFF
>TRBV5-1|TRBJ2-3|NA
CASSLRGGADTQYF
>TRBV7-3|TRBJ2-5|TRBD2
CASSLNGGGALETQYF
>TRBV2|TRBJ1-5|TRBD1
CASSEGQGAQPQHF
>TRBV27|TRBJ2-3|NA
CASSLLGTVTTDTQYF
>TRBV6-1|NA|NA
CASSETGRGWYEQYF
>TRBV28|TRBJ1-2|TRBD1
CASSLLGQGNSGYTF
>TRBV19|TRBJ2-1|NA
CASSIVLEFYNEQFF
>TRBV28|TRBJ1-2|TRBD1
CASSAGWDRESNYGYTF
>TRBV6-4|TRBJ1-6|NA
CASSEVENSPLHF
>TRBV28|TRBJ2-5|NA
CASSLTDTLRGETQYF
>TRBV2|TRBJ2-1|NA
CASYTREQFF
>TRBV6-5|TRBJ2-3|TRBD1
CASRGQGTQYF
>TRBV6-1|TRBJ2-5|TRBD2
CASSLAGGTETQYF
>TRBV6-4|TRBJ1-2|NA
CASSDSRGTGYTF
>TRBV28|TRBJ1-2|TRBD1
CASSSTGGHYGYTF